This TCR beta chain was retrieved from a study of PD-1 blockade in classical Hodgkin lymphoma. Notes on the study in general: Relapsed/refractory patients reportedly had lower baseline diversity than newly diagnosed patients.

Every one of the patients relapsed after autologous stem cell transplantation (brentuximab vedotin exposure was variable). The protocol was immunoSEQ multiplex PCR, while the TCRdb copy is restricted to in-frame clones and leaves out a portion. The sample carries more than 25,000 clones, 78% recorded once. The CDR3 contains 14 residues. V was pared by 6 bases and J by 4 bases, with 13 bases between. Germline V gene lookup returns CDR1 LNHDA and CDR2 SQIVND (reference sequence). On this clone: Its antigen is not identified.

This sequence originates from a human donor with classical Hodgkin lymphoma. The rearrangement uses TRBV19 and TRBJ1-3, with D hard to call. Sequencing was performed on peripheral blood mononuclear cells (PBMCs), taken before the second cycle of nivolumab. CDR3 sequence: CASSRTGLGNTIYF. CDR3 sequence (DNA): TGTGCCAGTAGCCGCACCGGGTTAGGAAACACCATATATTTT.